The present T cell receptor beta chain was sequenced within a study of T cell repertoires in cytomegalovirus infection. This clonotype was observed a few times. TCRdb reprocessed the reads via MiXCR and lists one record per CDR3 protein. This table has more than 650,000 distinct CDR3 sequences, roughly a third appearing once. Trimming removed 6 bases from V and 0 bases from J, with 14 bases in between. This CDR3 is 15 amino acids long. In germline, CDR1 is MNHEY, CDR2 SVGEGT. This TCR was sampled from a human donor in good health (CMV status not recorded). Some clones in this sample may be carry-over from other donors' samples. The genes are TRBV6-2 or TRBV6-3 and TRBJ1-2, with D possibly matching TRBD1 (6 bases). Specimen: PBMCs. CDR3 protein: CASSPNRDTNYGYTF. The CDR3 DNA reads TGTGCCAGCAGCCCAAACCGGGACACTAACTATGGCTACACCTTC.